This T cell receptor (beta chain) was documented in a study of T cell repertoires in cytomegalovirus infection (dated by TCRdb to the late 2010s). Study-level background: Donor HLA type was relevant to the analysis, because carriage of CMV infection together with the matching HLA type was indicated by public TCR beta signatures. Results the study describes overall, beyond this receptor: The ex vivo response was dominated by HLA-C-restricted CMV-specific TCR beta clonotypes, and the single most frequent clonotype in two of eight donors was supplied by these HLA-C-restricted clonotypes. In both this cohort and an independent roughly 350-donor cohort, the cumulative frequency of public TCR beta family members distinguished carriers of CMV infection plus the relevant HLA type.

Sequencing was carried out with an Illumina HiSeq 1500. TCRdb reran the public reads through fastp at Q25 and MiXCR, keeping productive beta chains. CDR3 protein sequences are deduplicated, and each keeps its most common genes and DNA. The sample records around 170,000 distinct CDR3 sequences, approximately 15% of which are singletons. 25% to 30% of the sample belongs to the ten largest clones. This clonotype showed up many times. There is no known antigen for this receptor. The sample holds no much larger clone one base away, and base qualities are not on file. Relative to germline, V is 9 bases shorter and J is 0 bases shorter, with 9 bases between their ends. There are 14 amino acids in the CDR3, from cysteine to phenylalanine inclusive. Only the CDR3 DNA is retained, 42 bases long and in frame from the first base. CDR1 and CDR2, per the germline V gene, are ENHRY and SYGVKD.

Rearrangement joined TRBV10-3 to TRBJ2-6; no D segment can be confidently identified. Source material: PBMCs. The TCR was taken from a human donor in good health (CMV status not recorded). Some clones in this sample may be carry-over from other donors' samples. The encoded CDR3 is CAIQAYSGANVLTF. The sequenced DNA is TGTGCCATACAAGCCTACTCTGGGGCCAACGTCCTGACTTTC.